The present TCR beta chain was sequenced within a study of spatial heterogeneity in lung cancer. On the study more broadly: Raw sequencing reads included, on average, more than 8.5 appearances of each unique TCR and UMI combination. Study findings and constraints: Higher tumor mutation counts went along with higher counts of expanded intratumoral alpha and beta TCRs.

Time point given: sample taken at primary tumor resection. The approximately 72 donors had untreated early-stage non-small cell lung cancer. Material for sequencing was whole RNA from tumor, nontumor lung or frozen PBMC, left unsorted. The germline gives CDR1 SGHTA, CDR2 FQGNSA. With 5 bases removed from V and 0 bases from J, the gap between germline ends came to 8 bases. The CDR3 is 15 amino acids. Regarding this clonotype: Its antigen is unknown.

TCR cDNA molecules each carried a unique molecular identifier. TCRdb called the 5' RACE reads again in MiXCR, with one record for every CDR3 protein. The table lists around 10,000 distinct CDR3 sequences, 5% to 7% of them singletons. The receptor was isolated from a female donor with early-stage non-small cell lung cancer. V is TRBV7-2 and J is TRBJ2-6; D perhaps matches TRBD1 (5 bases). Sequenced material: lung tumor tissue, taken at surgery. CDR3: CASSPTASGANVLTF. CDR3 bases: TGTGCCAGCAGCCCGACAGCCTCTGGGGCCAACGTCCTGACTTTC.